This entry lists 27 T cell receptor beta chains sequenced from one sample in a study of T cell repertoires in cytomegalovirus infection (dated by TCRdb to 2018 to 2020). The data were produced on an Illumina HiSeq 1500. TCRdb reanalyzed the raw reads on its own, using fastp at Q25 for trimming and MiXCR for clone calling, and kept in-frame beta chains. Each CDR3 protein gets just one entry, which takes the most common genes and DNA from the rows behind it. The sample records about 310,000 distinct CDR3 sequences, roughly 25% of which are singletons. 13% of the sample comes from the top ten. No antigen has been identified for these receptors. The sample's treatment or condition, from its label and the paper: in vitro stimulation with specific CMV peptide epitopes to enrich CMV-specific T cells. The sequencing used cultured PBMCs, collected from culture after CMV antigen stimulation. Receptors were obtained from a human donor in good health (CMV status not recorded). Some clones in this sample may be carry-over from other donors' samples.

This clonotype was detected a few times. The V gene is TRBV6-2 or TRBV6-3, the J gene TRBJ2-1, with 10 bases fitting TRBD2. V was clipped by 5 bases and J by 7 bases; unmatched bases: 11. The CDR3 spans 16 residues. The germline gives CDR1 MNHEY, CDR2 SVGEGT. The CDR3 DNA follows: TGTGCCAGCAGTCTCTCAAGCGGGAGGGCCGATAATGAGCAGTTCTTC. Translated: CASSLSSGRADNEQFF.

V is TRBV11-2 and J is TRBJ2-2, with D possibly matching TRBD2 (5 bases). Germline V lookup: CDR1 SGHAT, CDR2 FQNNGV. This CDR3 comprises 15 residues. The germline V and J ends were trimmed by 4 bases and 6 bases, with 15 bases remaining between them. Here the CDR3 reads CASSSGPWESGELFF. The CDR3 DNA follows: TGTGCCAGCAGCTCGGGCCCCTGGGAGTCCGGGGAGCTGTTTTTT.

This rearrangement joins TRBV12-3 or TRBV12-4 to TRBJ2-4, with 7 positions matching TRBD2. The CDR3 has 18 amino acids. The V segment lost 3 bases and the J segment 1 base; nucleotides outside the gene matches: 12. CDR3 DNA sequence: TGTGCCAGCAGTTTTGGGCTAGCGGAACCGGTTGCCAAAAACATTCAGTACTTC. Encoded protein: CASSFGLAEPVAKNIQYF.

This clonotype occurred a few times. This chain joins TRBV29-1 and TRBJ1-1, with D unresolved. The V end was cut by 7 bases, the J end by 4 bases, with 7 bases between. Germline CDR1 reads SQVTM; CDR2 reads ANQGSEA. The CDR3 is 10 amino acids. The CDR3 nucleotides are TGCAGCGCAGGTGTCACTGAAGCTTTCTTT. Translated: CSAGVTEAFF.

This clonotype was counted only a few times. The CDR3 loop is CASSHSGTGGGGTEAFF. The CDR3 DNA follows: TGCGCCAGCAGCCACTCCGGGACAGGGGGAGGGGGCACTGAAGCTTTCTTT. The V gene is TRBV4-1, the J gene TRBJ1-1; the match to TRBD1 covers 11 bases. CDR1 is MGHRA, CDR2 YSYEKL, per germline. The V segment lost 3 bases and the J segment 4 bases; nucleotides outside the gene matches: 10. The CDR3 loop spans 17 amino acids.

Ten or more counts support this clonotype. The chain carries TRBV7-2 and TRBJ2-3; TRBD2 matches at 8 bases. The CDR3 length is 17 residues. From germline, CDR1 is SGHTA and CDR2 FQGNSA. Trimming at V came to 5 bases and at J to 4 bases, leaving 14 bases not matched to a gene. Here the CDR3 DNA reads TGTGCCAGCAGCACAATCCTGCGGGGGGACCGTTCAGATACGCAGTATTTT. This translates into CASSTILRGDRSDTQYF.

The sample holds many counts of this clonotype. The rearrangement links TRBV7-2 to TRBJ2-2; possibly TRBD2 for D (6 bases). CDR1 and CDR2 from the germline V gene are SGHTA and FQGNSA. The CDR3 covers 16 residues. V was pared by 1 base and J by 1 base, with 10 bases between. The CDR3 here is CASSLGVSGNTGELFF. CDR3 in DNA: TGTGCCAGCAGCTTAGGGGTTAGCGGGAACACCGGGGAGCTGTTTTTT.

The sample holds a few counts of this clonotype. The genes are TRBV11-2 and TRBJ1-3, with D unresolved. The CDR3 is 17 amino acids. Trimming left V 0 bases short and J 0 bases short, with 12 bases between. The germline V gene encodes CDR1 SGHAT and CDR2 FQNNGV. Here the CDR3 reads CASSLDLTVISGNTIYF. CDR3 nucleotide sequence: TGTGCCAGCAGCTTAGATCTTACAGTCATCTCTGGAAACACCATATATTTT.

This clonotype has at least ten counts. The CDR3 loop is CASSPRVSGSYEQYF. The CDR3 DNA reads TGTGCCAGCAGTCCCCGCGTCAGCGGGAGTTACGAGCAGTACTTC. The rearrangement uses TRBV7-2 and TRBJ2-7, with 8 bases identical to TRBD2. The CDR3 extends over 15 amino acids. Trimming at V came to 6 bases and at J to 4 bases, leaving 11 bases not matched to a gene. The germline V gene encodes CDR1 SGHTA and CDR2 FQGNSA.

The table lists this clonotype with a few counts. The chain employs TRBV7-3 and TRBJ2-3; TRBD2 is a possible D gene (6 bases). This CDR3 has 13 amino acids. V was pared by 5 bases and J by 6 bases, with 12 bases between. Per germline, CDR1 SGHTA and CDR2 FQGTGA. The CDR3 reads CASSPGGEDTQYF. CDR3 sequence (DNA): TGTGCCAGCAGCCCCGGAGGGGAGGATACGCAGTATTTT.

In its sample, this clonotype was seen a few times. The chain recombines TRBV7-9 with TRBJ2-1, with no clear D. The CDR3 is 12 amino acids. The germline V gene encodes CDR1 SEHNR and CDR2 FQNEAQ (reference sequence). Trimming left V 0 bases short and J 10 bases short, with 7 bases between. The CDR3 DNA reads TGTGCCAGCAGCTTAGCGGGGAAGGAGCAGTTCTTC. It codes for CASSLAGKEQFF.

The chain carries TRBV27 and TRBJ2-3; 11 nucleotides match TRBD2. Germline V lookup: CDR1 MNHEY, CDR2 SMNVEV (reference sequence). The V gene end was trimmed by 5 bases and the J gene end by 8 bases; junction bases not matched to a gene: 12. CDR3 size: 16 residues. The CDR3 protein is CASSDGLAGRTLTQYF. The DNA of the CDR3 is TGTGCCAGCAGTGACGGACTAGCGGGCCGCACACTTACGCAGTATTTT.

This clonotype was picked up a small number of times. A read error may produce the germline difference seen at one junction end. The V gene is TRBV7-2, the J gene TRBJ2-1, with 7 bases that match TRBD2. Germline V gives CDR1 SGHTA, CDR2 FQGNSA. This CDR3 is built from 14 residues. CDR3: CASSVAGSAMTQFF. The CDR3 DNA reads TGTGCCAGCAGCGTAGCGGGTTCTGCAATGACGCAGTTCTTC.

This sequence joins TRBV12-3 or TRBV12-4 and TRBJ2-1; 7 positions match TRBD2. This CDR3 spans 12 amino acids. V lost 5 bases to trimming and J lost 11 bases; unmatched junction nucleotides: 6. The CDR3 DNA reads TGTGCCAGCAGTCTGACTAGCTTGAAGCAGTTCTTC. Protein product: CASSLTSLKQFF.

This clonotype was seen repeatedly, ten times or more. The genes are TRBV7-9 and TRBJ2-2; D ambiguous. Germline loops: CDR1 SEHNR, CDR2 FQNEAQ (reference sequence). Deletions cut 1 base from V and 0 bases from J, with 6 bases between. The length of the CDR3 is 15 residues. The CDR3 DNA reads as TGTGCCAGCAGCTTAGTCAGCGCGAACACCGGGGAGCTGTTTTTT. Residues: CASSLVSANTGELFF.

This clonotype was seen just once. This chain connects TRBV27 to TRBJ2-1; 11 bases line up with TRBD2. Looked up from germline, CDR1 is MNHEY and CDR2 is SMNVEV (reference sequence). The ends lost 1 base at V and 9 bases at J; junction bases unmatched: 2. The CDR3 loop spans 14 amino acids. This CDR3 reads CASSLWLAGGEQFF. The CDR3 DNA follows: TGTGCCAGCAGTTTATGGCTAGCGGGAGGTGAGCAGTTCTTC.

This clonotype was detected a few times. The chain links TRBV6-6 to TRBJ2-5; 8 bases align to TRBD1. Germline assignment: CDR1 MNHNY and CDR2 SVGAGI (reference sequence). J was trimmed by 5 bases and V by 0 bases; bases with no gene match: 17. The CDR3 sequence is 19 residues long. This CDR3 is CASSYSGFPKDRGRETQYF. The CDR3 DNA reads TGTGCCAGCAGTTACTCTGGCTTCCCAAAAGACAGGGGAAGGGAGACCCAGTACTTC.

This clonotype occurred a few times. The rearrangement links TRBV12-3 or TRBV12-4 to TRBJ2-1; 10 nucleotides match TRBD2. The junction had 17 bases not matched to a gene; V was cut back by 2 bases and J by 4 bases. The CDR3 covers 20 residues. Here the CDR3 reads CASSLSLAGVAPHTYNEQFF. CDR3 coding DNA: TGTGCCAGCAGTTTATCGCTAGCGGGAGTGGCCCCTCATACTTACAATGAGCAGTTCTTC.

This clonotype has just a few counts. V gene TRBV27 combines with J gene TRBJ1-1; D may be TRBD1 (5 bases). The V end lost 7 bases, the J end lost 4 bases, and 10 bases lay between the germline ends. The CDR3 extends over 12 amino acids. CDR1 MNHEY and CDR2 SMNVEV come from the germline V gene (reference sequence). DNA of the CDR3: TGTGCCAGCACCTCGGGGGGCACTGAAGCTTTCTTT. Translating it yields CASTSGGTEAFF.

At least ten counts were recorded for this clonotype. This chain links TRBV7-2 with TRBJ1-2; D uncertain. CDR1 SGHTA and CDR2 FQGNSA come from the germline V gene. The CDR3 is made up of 13 amino acids. The V end lost 7 bases, the J end lost 4 bases, and 13 bases lay between the germline ends. In nucleotides, the CDR3 is TGTGCCAGCACCGAGATTAACCGCTATGGCTACACCTTC. Translated, it gives CASTEINRYGYTF. The variable domain in full, with the rest retrieved from reference TRBV7-2 and TRBJ1-2, is GAGVSQSPSNKVTEKGKDVELRCDPISGHTALYWYRQSLGQGLEFLIYFQGNSAPDKSGLPSDRFSAERTGGSVSTLTIQRTQQEDSAVYLCASTEINRYGYTFGSGTRLTVV.

This clonotype has ten or more counts. This chain connects TRBV7-2 to TRBJ2-7; unclear D gene. CDR1 is SGHTA, CDR2 FQGNSA, per germline. Trimming stripped 0 bases from V and 3 bases from J, with 6 bases between. CDR3 length: 13 residues. The chain's CDR3 is CASSLAQHYEQYF. The CDR3 nucleotides read TGTGCCAGCAGCTTAGCCCAACACTACGAGCAGTACTTC.

V and J are TRBV11-2 and TRBJ2-3; the match to TRBD2 covers 12 bases. The V gene end was trimmed by 4 bases and the J gene end by 2 bases; junction bases not matched to a gene: 13. Germline CDR1 reads SGHAT; CDR2 reads FQNNGV. The CDR3 contains 19 residues. The CDR3 reads CASSSLGLAGPSPTDTQYF. The CDR3 bases are TGTGCCAGCAGCTCGCTGGGACTAGCGGGCCCTAGTCCCACAGATACGCAGTATTTT.

The V gene is TRBV9, the J gene TRBJ1-2; no definite D call. The ends were cut back, 0 bases at V and 5 bases at J, with 5 bases in the middle. This CDR3 is built from 12 residues. Germline lookup yields CDR1 SGDLS and CDR2 YYNGEE. Written as DNA, the CDR3 is TGTGCCAGCAGCGTAGGGTGGTATGGCTACACCTTC. Its protein is CASSVGWYGYTF.

Only one count was recorded for this clonotype. The CDR3 DNA is TGTGCCAGCAGTTTAGGAGTATCGGGACACGAAAAACTGTTTTTT. It is translated as CASSLGVSGHEKLFF. The chain combines TRBV27 with TRBJ1-4; tentative D call: TRBD1 (6 bases). The length of the CDR3 is 15 residues. Between the trimmed V and J ends, which lost 2 bases and 8 bases, there was a span of 15 bases. CDR1 is MNHEY, CDR2 SMNVEV, per germline (reference sequence).

This clonotype appeared a few times. This sequence joins TRBV2 and TRBJ2-6; 8 bases are a match to TRBD2. This CDR3 comprises 14 residues. V gave up 8 bases and J gave up 4 bases; unmatched junction bases: 4. Germline loops: CDR1 SNHLY, CDR2 FYNNEI. The CDR3 loop is CASSRGAGANVLTF. CDR3 coding DNA: TGTGCCAGCTCGCGGGGGGCCGGGGCCAACGTCCTGACTTTC.

The sample holds many counts of this clonotype. The V call is TRBV11-3, the J call TRBJ2-1; tentatively, D is TRBD1 (5 bases). The CDR3 totals 15 residues. The germline V gene has CDR1 SGHNT and CDR2 YENEEA. V was pared by 2 bases and J by 6 bases, with 14 bases between. The DNA of the CDR3 is TGTGCCAGCAGCTTAAGGCCAGGGTCCGGCAATGAGCAGTTCTTC. It translates to CASSLRPGSGNEQFF.

The V and J genes are TRBV4-3 and TRBJ1-2; possibly TRBD1 for D (6 bases). Germline CDR1 reads LGHNA; CDR2 reads YSLEER. V was pared by 2 bases and J by 6 bases, with 10 bases between. The CDR3 length is 13 residues. The DNA for the CDR3 is TGCGCCAGCAGCCAAAACAGGGCTGATGGCTACACCTTC. Protein: CASSQNRADGYTF.